This T cell receptor beta chain was sequenced in a study of T cell responses to AZD1222 COVID-19 vaccine. V was shortened by 3 bases and J by 2 bases, with 14 bases between the two germline ends. This CDR3 is built from 14 residues. The V gene's germline CDR1 is DFQATT and CDR2 SNEGSKA (reference sequence). Second doses at about 4 or about 12 weeks were pooled. The method was immunoSEQ multiplex PCR; TCRdb's version includes in-frame clones alone and lacks a portion of them. Among roughly 110,000 clones listed, around 93% were seen once. Sequenced material: peripheral blood, taken 28 days after the second AZD1222 dose. The clonotype originates from an adult who received the AZD1222 COVID-19 vaccine. The V and J genes are TRBV20-1 and TRBJ2-7; D is undetermined. The CDR3 region is CSASVLKLPYEQYF. CDR3 bases: TGCAGTGCTAGTGTGCTCAAACTACCCTACGAGCAGTACTTC.